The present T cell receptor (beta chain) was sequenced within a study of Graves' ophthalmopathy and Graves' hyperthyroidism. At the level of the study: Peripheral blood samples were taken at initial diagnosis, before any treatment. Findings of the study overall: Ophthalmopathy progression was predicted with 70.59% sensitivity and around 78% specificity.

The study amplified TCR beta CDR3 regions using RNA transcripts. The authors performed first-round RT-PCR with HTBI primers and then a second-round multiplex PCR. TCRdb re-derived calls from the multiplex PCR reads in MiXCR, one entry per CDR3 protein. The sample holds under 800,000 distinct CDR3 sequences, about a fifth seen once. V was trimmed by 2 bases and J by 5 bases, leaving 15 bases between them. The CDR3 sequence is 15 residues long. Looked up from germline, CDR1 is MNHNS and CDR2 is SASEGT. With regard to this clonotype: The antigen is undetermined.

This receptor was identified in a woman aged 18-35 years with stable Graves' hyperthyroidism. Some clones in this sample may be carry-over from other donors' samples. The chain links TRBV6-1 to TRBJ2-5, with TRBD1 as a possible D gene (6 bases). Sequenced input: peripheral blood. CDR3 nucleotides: TGTGCCAGCAGTGAATTCCCAAGGGGGTTGGAGACCCAGTACTTC. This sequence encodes CASSEFPRGLETQYF.